This T cell receptor beta chain stems from a study of blood T cells in healthy people across ages. The study, taken as a whole, reports: More naive CD4+ cells and higher diversity marked long-lived donors relative to aged donors.

A second PCR of 7 to 11 cycles used a sample-barcoded 5' primer and a J-beta primer mix. TCRdb itself ran the 5' RACE reads through MiXCR, one entry per CDR3 protein. The sample holds 730,000 or so distinct CDR3 sequences, over 40% seen once. This CDR3 is 13 amino acids long. With 5 bases removed from V and 4 bases from J, the gap between germline ends came to 9 bases. A word on this clonotype: Its antigen remains unidentified.

Healthy individuals of Caucasian origin from Russia, aged roughly 6 to 100, served as donors. Drawn from each donor were approximately 10 milliliters of peripheral blood. This chain links TRBV12-3 or TRBV12-4 with TRBJ1-5; unclear D gene. This TCR came from an elderly man in good health. The sample was blood. CDR3 amino acids: CASSERENQPQHF. CDR3 nucleotides: TGTGCCAGCAGTGAGAGGGAGAATCAGCCCCAGCATTTT.